This TCR beta chain was sequenced in a study of T cell changes during pregnancy in multiple sclerosis. Germline V lookup: CDR1 MNHGY, CDR2 SVAAGI. Trimming removed 5 bases at V and 6 bases at J, with 21 bases between. This CDR3 contains 16 residues. Only in-frame clones appear in the TCRdb table, and some are missing; sequencing was by immunoSEQ multiplex PCR. The repertoire consists of about 100,000 clones, with just under 95% occurring once and the leading ten covering over 0.65%. The V call is TRBV6-9, the J call TRBJ2-3, with D possibly being TRBD2 (6 bases). Sequences were derived from peripheral blood, sampled in the third trimester of pregnancy. This receptor was taken from a female donor in good health, enrolled as a control in a pregnancy study. CDR3 DNA sequence: TGTGCCAGCAGTCTAACGCGGCGGGGAAGGGTTGATACGCAGTATTTT. It codes for CASSLTRRGRVDTQYF.